Following are 10 T cell receptor beta chains from one sample sequenced in a study of T cells in Graves' hyperthyroidism and ophthalmopathy. Template material for amplifying TCR beta CDR3 regions consisted of RNA transcripts. An initial round of RT-PCR targeting the TCR CDR3 relied on the HTBI primer set. TCRdb itself ran the multiplex PCR reads through MiXCR, one entry per CDR3 protein. Of 500,000 to 750,000 distinct CDR3 sequences listed, about a sixth were seen once; the top ten hold about 7%. Specimen: blood. All receptors come from a woman in her thirties with Graves' hyperthyroidism.

The sample holds many counts of this clonotype. The V call is TRBV7-9, the J call TRBJ2-1, with TRBD2 as a possible D gene (6 bases). Germline CDR1 reads SEHNR; CDR2 reads FQNEAQ (reference sequence). V was pared by 5 bases and J by 5 bases, with 13 bases between. This CDR3 is 14 amino acids long. CDR3 sequence (DNA): TGTGCCAGCAGCCTCCGGGACTGGAACAATGAGCAGTTCTTC. This sequence encodes CASSLRDWNNEQFF.

This clonotype was seen many times. The J gene is TRBJ1-4, the V gene TRBV28; TRBD1 is a possible D gene (6 bases). This CDR3 has 15 residues. V lost 5 bases to trimming and J lost 8 bases, with 18 bases between them. The V gene's germline CDR1 is MDHEN and CDR2 SYDVKM. Here the CDR3 DNA reads TGTGCCAGCAGTGACCGGGGGGGCTTAAAGGAAAAACTGTTTTTT. This codes for CASSDRGGLKEKLFF.

J is TRBJ2-5 and V is TRBV6-1; the D gene could be TRBD1 or TRBD2 (6 bases each). V dropped 5 bases and J dropped 5 bases, with 21 bases sitting between them. Germline loops: CDR1 MNHNS, CDR2 SASEGT. The CDR3 length is 16 residues. The CDR3 nucleotides are TGTGCCAGCAGTACCGCCGGGACAAGGGCGGGGGAGACCCAGTACTTC. This codes for CASSTAGTRAGETQYF.

This clonotype appeared a few times. CDR3 region: CASRTGLDNYGYTF. The CDR3 DNA is TGTGCCAGTCGCACTGGATTGGATAACTATGGCTACACCTTC. The genes are TRBV27 and TRBJ1-2; the D is unclear. Trimming cost V 9 bases and J 1 base, with 15 bases left between them. Germline lookup yields CDR1 MNHEY and CDR2 SMNVEV (reference sequence). The length of the CDR3 is 14 residues.

This chain connects TRBV5-8 to TRBJ1-2; 9 positions agree with TRBD1. This CDR3 has 17 residues. Germline V gene data show CDR1 as SGHTS and CDR2 as YDEGEE. Germline trimming cut 6 bases from V and 7 bases from J; bases unmatched to any gene: 19. The CDR3 coding sequence is TGTGCCAGCACTTCGTCGGGAGGAACAGGGGGCGCTAGTGGCTACACCTTC. Protein: CASTSSGGTGGASGYTF.

This clonotype was observed a handful of times. The chain combines TRBV6-1 with TRBJ2-1; D ambiguous. V was pared by 6 bases and J by 1 base, with 10 bases between. CDR1 is MNHNS, CDR2 SASEGT, per germline. The CDR3 sequence is 14 residues long. In DNA form, the CDR3 reads TGTGCCAGCAGATCAGTTGGTTCCTACAATGAGCAGTTCTTC. This sequence encodes CASRSVGSYNEQFF.

This clonotype was detected many times. The chain joins TRBV7-9 to TRBJ2-1; 8 nucleotides match TRBD2. The germline V gene has CDR1 SEHNR and CDR2 FQNEAQ (reference sequence). The CDR3 length is 19 residues. V lost 5 bases, J lost 0 bases, and 15 bases stayed unmatched. This chain's CDR3 is CASSQGLAGYPSSYNEQFF. As DNA, the CDR3 is TGTGCCAGCAGCCAGGGGCTAGCGGGCTACCCGAGCTCCTACAATGAGCAGTTCTTC.

This clonotype was counted a few times. The chain is built from TRBV29-1 and TRBJ1-1; the D gene is possibly TRBD1 (5 bases). Germline V gene lookup returns CDR1 SQVTM and CDR2 ANQGSEA. This CDR3 region has 12 residues. V was shortened by 6 bases and J by 1 base, with 9 bases between the two germline ends. The CDR3 sequence is CSVDTGNTEAFF. The CDR3, as DNA: TGCAGCGTCGACACAGGGAACACTGAAGCTTTCTTT.

This rearrangement joins TRBV20-1 to TRBJ2-7; D gene ambiguous. The CDR3 is 11 amino acids. Trimming took off 4 bases at V and 7 bases at J, with 11 bases between the two ends. Germline V gene data show CDR1 as DFQATT and CDR2 as SNEGSKA (reference sequence). The CDR3 sequence: CSATPDTEQYF. The CDR3 DNA follows: TGCAGTGCTACACCAGATACGGAGCAGTACTTC.

This clonotype was seen more than once but under ten times. The junction differs from germline at one of its ends, possibly a read error. The rearrangement links TRBV28 to TRBJ2-5; 15 nucleotides match TRBD2. There are 17 residues in the CDR3. The germline V gene has CDR1 MDHEN and CDR2 SYDVKM. The CDR3 spells CASRTHGGGRTSGREYF. The CDR3 nucleotides are TGCGCCAGCAGGACCCACGGGGGGGGTCGGACTAGCGGGAGGGAGTACTTC.